This TCR beta chain is from a study of blood T cell repertoires in COVID-19 (dated by TCRdb to 2020 to 2022). About the investigation overall: Samples covering the acute and convalescent phases of COVID-19 were provided by collaborators in the United States, Italy and Spain. The material from the prospective study consisted of cDNA or gDNA derived from T cells, B-cell-depleted T cells, or PBMCs. Subjects who had been exposed to COVID-19, were actively infected with it, or had recovered from it provided the deeply sampled blood TCRbeta repertoires that made up the dataset. The repertoires were released in a freely available public database intended as a resource for research on the immune response to SARS-CoV-2. The samples were drawn from two sources: the first 160 participants of the ongoing ImmuneRACE study, and 950 to 1,500 subjects contributed by 6 global collaborators. Sample metadata almost always included a de-identified subject ID, COVID-19 status, age in years and sex. Where HLA class I and class II types were available, the types were taken from metadata supplied by the sample provider, not from assay-based typing.

Measured from the cysteine to the phenylalanine, the CDR3 is 13 residues long. Only the CDR3 DNA is retained, 39 bases long and in frame from the first base. The germline V gene encodes CDR1 SGHRS and CDR2 YFSETQ. Here V drops 4 bases and J drops 4 bases, and the junction holds 3 bases not matched to any gene. TCRbeta CDR3 regions were amplified from genomic DNA using the immunoSEQ Assay, a bias-controlled multiplex PCR. Per the source publication's procedure: Within the assay, amplification of reference gene primers was used to estimate how many nucleated cells each sample contained. To quantify the absolute abundance of each unique TCRbeta CDR3 rearrangement, sequence reads were collapsed and filtered. For each sample, productive Simpson clonality was calculated as the square root of Simpson's diversity index over productive rearrangements. The table comes from immuneACCESS by way of TCRdb, which keeps in-frame sequences with V and J called. Part of the clones is missing from these tables; in studies checked, under half for an unresolved V gene and the rest for unknown reasons. V and J calls and clone size come straight from that table; D and trimming were deduced from the DNA. The sample yields under 150,000 clones; about 80% were counted once. The ten largest clones capture approximately 7% of the sample.

Broad study findings and their caveats: The quantity of clinical and demographic metadata differed by source and by participant and was supplied without curation.

The collaborating institutions used their own protocols to collect whole blood in K2EDTA tubes. For TCRbeta analysis, collaborators shipped samples in one of three forms: frozen whole blood, isolated PBMCs, or DNA extracted from either of those sample types. To note about this clone: This clone's antigen is unknown. No quality values exist for individual bases; no much larger clone is one base distant.

The TCR sequence derives from an older man with active or convalescent COVID-19. The chain employs TRBV5-1 and TRBJ2-5, and 8 bases in between align with TRBD1. The specimen was peripheral blood. The CDR3 in this case is CASSLGQAETQYF. The sequence in DNA is TGCGCCAGCAGCCTGGGACAGGCAGAGACCCAGTACTTC.